The rows below give T cell receptor beta chains drawn from one sample of a study of glioma-infiltrating T cells after dendritic cell vaccination. Clones were sequenced by immunoSEQ multiplex PCR, and TCRdb holds only the in-frame ones, with some missing. The repertoire has 65,000 to 90,000 clones, roughly 87% of them found once; the top ten carry roughly 2.2%. The sequencing used blood, collected before dendritic cell vaccination. These receptors were collected from a human donor with glioblastoma. The CDR3 runs from the conserved cysteine through the conserved F or W. Each record gives: V gene, J gene, CDR3 protein.

TRBV7-2	TRBJ1-5	CASSPQGVINQPQHF
TRBV5-1	TRBJ2-7	CASSLTGQGIYEQYF
TRBV23-1	TRBJ1-4	CASSQSWARDEKLFF
TRBV6-5	TRBJ1-3	CASSRKGLGNTIYF
TRBV6-1	TRBJ1-1	CASSEGTAWATEAFF
TRBV18	TRBJ2-1	CASSGLAFYNEQFF
TRBV11-1	TRBJ2-3	CASTPGREGGTDTQYF
TRBV5-1	TRBJ1-2	CASSSTVDYGYTF
TRBV25-1	TRBJ2-1	CASSEWRGGGYNEQFF
TRBV10-3	TRBJ2-5	CAIGDRAAETQYF
TRBV5-6	TRBJ2-3	CASSLARGGGSTDTQYF
TRBV11-2	TRBJ1-5	CASSPGYSYSNQPQHF
TRBV27	TRBJ1-2	CASSLIGGDLYGYTF
TRBV5-6	TRBJ1-5	CASSLTGRNQPQHF
TRBV5-1	TRBJ1-5	CASSLDGGAGQPQHF
TRBV7-2	TRBJ2-1	CASSKGQVNEQFF
TRBV7-3	TRBJ2-2	CASSSQGNTGELFF
TRBV6-4	TRBJ2-1	CASTGTGTGRNEQFF
TRBV7-2	TRBJ1-5	CASSLGQGKGNQPQHF
TRBV10-3	TRBJ2-6	CAISEGTGVLSGANVLTF
TRBV7-2	TRBJ1-6	CASSNGQKNSPLHF
TRBV19	TRBJ2-7	CASSIRGEGSYEQYF
TRBV19	TRBJ2-5	CASTPGGRETQYF
TRBV7-9	TRBJ1-2	CASSLAEGVHGYTF
TRBV18	TRBJ1-2	CASSPEVGFSYGYTF
TRBV7-6	TRBJ2-2	CASTPESANTGELFF
TRBV20-1	TRBJ2-3	CSHQGADTQYF
TRBV2	TRBJ2-3	CASSSGTSITDTQYF
TRBV10-1	TRBJ2-2	CASSDDRGLGNTGELFF
TRBV2	TRBJ2-1	CASSELAGGGGEQFF
TRBV5-1	TRBJ1-4	CASSLGTGGNEKLFF
TRBV5-6	TRBJ1-5	CASSSYRGVGNQPQHF
TRBV29-1	TRBJ1-5	CSVGQGNQPQHF
TRBV19	TRBJ2-1	CASSSARRGGIRNEQFF
TRBV2	TRBJ2-3	CASSTLDGDTQYF
TRBV5-4	TRBJ1-1	CASSFKTGTGNTEAFF
TRBV27	TRBJ1-1	CASSGRGNTEAFF